The 15 T cell receptor beta chains in this list originate from one sample, sequenced in a study of cytomegalovirus exposure and HLA in healthy donors (TCRdb year 2017). To prepare the library, the immunoSEQ multiplex PCR assay was applied. For the multiplex PCR, a mixture combining 60 forward primers for TCR Vbeta segments and 13 reverse primers for TCR Jbeta segments was used. Drawn from immuneACCESS, this table holds only the in-frame rearrangements with V and J called that TCRdb kept. Clones are partly lost; checked studies trace under half to an unresolved V gene and leave the rest unexplained. Counted in this sample were approximately 200,000 clones; 75% to 85% of them appeared once. Of the sample, about 1.4% falls within the top ten clones. Sequenced material: PBMCs. Receptors originate from a girl aged 10 to 17 in good health and CMV-seropositive.

The rearrangement uses TRBV10-3 and TRBJ2-5; D possibly corresponds to TRBD2 (6 bases). CDR1 and CDR2 from the germline V gene are ENHRY and SYGVKD. There are 13 residues in the CDR3. The V and J ends lost 10 bases and 1 base respectively, with 13 bases between them. CDR3 coding DNA: TGTGCCACCGGCTGGGGGGTCCAAGAGACCCAGTACTTC. Protein product: CATGWGVQETQYF.

V is TRBV4-3 and J is TRBJ2-2; TRBD1 might be the D (5 bases). Trimming removed 0 bases at V and 2 bases at J, with 7 bases between. Germline values: CDR1 LGHNA, CDR2 YSLEER. The CDR3 consists of 15 residues. Here the CDR3 reads CASSQDRENTGELFF. DNA for the CDR3: TGCGCCAGCAGCCAAGACAGGGAAAACACCGGGGAGCTGTTTTTT.

This clone was seen a handful of times. This rearrangement joins TRBV30 to TRBJ1-4; D remains ambiguous. Germline lookup yields CDR1 GTSNPN and CDR2 SVGIG (reference sequence). The CDR3 runs 15 residues. V was pared by 2 bases and J by 6 bases, with 16 bases between. Here the CDR3 DNA reads TGTGCCTGGAGTTCCACAGCCAATTGGTATGAAAAACTGTTTTTT. It codes for CAWSSTANWYEKLFF.

This chain connects TRBV6-5 to TRBJ2-4, with a possible D match to TRBD1 (6 bases). Germline assignment: CDR1 MNHEY and CDR2 SVGAGI. The CDR3 runs to 14 residues. Trimming left V 0 bases short and J 11 bases short, with 14 bases between. CDR3 in DNA: TGTGCCAGCAGTTACTCGACAGGACAGCCTCTTCAGTACTTC. This codes for CASSYSTGQPLQYF.

The genes are TRBV7-2 and TRBJ1-2; D is possibly TRBD1 (5 bases). This CDR3 is 13 amino acids long. Germline CDR1 is SGHTA and CDR2 is FQGNSA. The V end was cut by 5 bases, the J end by 8 bases, with 15 bases between. As DNA, the CDR3 is TGTGCCAGCAGCCTCGCCCGGGGGGTCGGCTACACCTTC. It codes for CASSLARGVGYTF.

V and J are TRBV25-1 and TRBJ2-7; 8 bases fit TRBD2. The CDR3 is 17 residues long. V lost 3 bases to trimming and J lost 4 bases; unmatched junction nucleotides: 14. Germline V gene sequence: CDR1 MGHDK, CDR2 SYGVNS. CDR3: CASSDPGAASGGYEQYF. The CDR3 coding sequence is TGTGCCAGCAGTGACCCCGGCGCGGCCAGCGGGGGTTACGAGCAGTACTTC.

This sequence joins TRBV15 and TRBJ2-3; 7 nucleotides agree with TRBD2. This CDR3 has 15 amino acids. Germline CDR1 is LNHNV and CDR2 is YYDKDF (reference sequence). Germline trimming cut 1 base from V and 1 base from J; bases unmatched to any gene: 2. Written as DNA, the CDR3 is TGTGCCACCAGCAGAGGCGGGGGACGCACAGATACGCAGTATTTT. It is translated as CATSRGGGRTDTQYF.

This clone is a singleton in its sample. This chain joins TRBV5-1 and TRBJ2-5, with D maybe TRBD2 (7 bases). CDR1 is SGHRS and CDR2 is YFSETQ in the germline V gene. Trimming removed 7 bases at V and 2 bases at J, with 18 bases between. CDR3 length equals 15 residues. The CDR3 nucleotides read TGCGCCAGCCGGGGTGGGGGGGCCCTACAAGAGACCCAGTACTTC. The encoded protein is CASRGGGALQETQYF. Complete variable domain (other parts from reference TRBV5-1 and TRBJ2-5): KAGVTQTPRYLIKTRGQQVTLSCSPISGHRSVSWYQQTPGQGLQFLFEYFSETQRNKGNFPGRFSGRQFSNSRSEMNVSTLELGDSALYLCASRGGGALQETQYFGPGTRLLVL.

The chain recombines TRBV30 with TRBJ2-1; 9 bases map to TRBD2. The CDR3 runs 14 residues. The germline V gene has CDR1 GTSNPN and CDR2 SVGIG (reference sequence). The J segment lost 5 bases and the V segment lost 8 bases, leaving 10 bases of the junction unmatched. The CDR3 bases are TGTGCCGGTGAAGGCGGGGGGGGAAACAATGAGCAGTTCTTC. It specifies CAGEGGGGNNEQFF.

This sequence joins TRBV7-2 and TRBJ2-1; the match to TRBD1 covers 9 bases. Germline CDR1 reads SGHTA; CDR2 reads FQGNSA. The V segment lost 5 bases and the J segment 10 bases; nucleotides outside the gene matches: 12. The CDR3 is made up of 15 amino acids. The CDR3 here is CASSPGTGTLREQFF. The CDR3 DNA follows: TGTGCCAGCAGCCCCGGGACAGGGACGCTCCGGGAGCAGTTCTTC.

This clone was recorded only once. V is TRBV27 and J is TRBJ2-7; D is perhaps TRBD2 (5 bases). This CDR3 is 14 amino acids long. V gave up 6 bases and J gave up 2 bases, with 14 bases separating them. In germline, CDR1 is MNHEY, CDR2 SMNVEV (reference sequence). The chain's CDR3 is CASRSWEPPYEQYF. CDR3 bases: TGTGCCAGCAGGTCCTGGGAGCCCCCCTACGAGCAGTACTTC.

Regarding this clone: One junction end disagrees with the germline gene, perhaps due to a read error. This chain joins TRBV7-8 and TRBJ1-2; D unclear. Germline V lookup: CDR1 SGHVS, CDR2 FQNEAQ. CDR3 size: 12 residues. As DNA, the CDR3 is TGTGCCAGCAGTTCCGCCGCGGGTGGCCACACCTTC. Amino acid sequence: CASSSAAGGHTF.

This chain uses TRBV27 with TRBJ2-7, with TRBD1 identical over 8 bases. In germline, CDR1 is MNHEY, CDR2 SMNVEV (reference sequence). V was pared by 0 bases and J by 4 bases, with 8 bases of the junction left unmatched. The CDR3 is 16 residues long. The CDR3 is CASSLSVGQVVYEQYF. The CDR3 nucleotides read TGTGCCAGCAGTTTATCGGTGGGACAGGTGGTTTACGAGCAGTACTTC.

The CDR3 nucleotides read TGTGCCAGCAGCTCCCCGAGAGGCGTCCACGAGCAGTACTTC. Translating gives CASSSPRGVHEQYF. The chain is built from TRBV5-6 and TRBJ2-7; D remains ambiguous. This CDR3 has 14 amino acids. CDR1 and CDR2 from the germline V gene are SGHDT and YYEEEE. V lost 3 bases to trimming and J lost 5 bases, with 15 bases between them.

V is TRBV7-2 and J is TRBJ2-7, with 11 bases aligning to TRBD2. Germline V CDR1 and CDR2: SGHTA, FQGNSA. The CDR3 loop spans 18 amino acids. V lost 0 bases, J lost 3 bases, and 10 bases stayed unmatched. The CDR3 spells CASSLALALAGGNYEQYF. The CDR3 bases are TGTGCCAGCAGCTTAGCTCTTGCCCTAGCGGGGGGAAACTACGAGCAGTACTTC. Together with reference TRBV7-2 and TRBJ2-7, the CDR3 gives the full variable domain: GAGVSQSPSNKVTEKGKDVELRCDPISGHTALYWYRQSLGQGLEFLIYFQGNSAPDKSGLPSDRFSAERTGGSVSTLTIQRTQQEDSAVYLCASSLALALAGGNYEQYFGPGTRLTVT.